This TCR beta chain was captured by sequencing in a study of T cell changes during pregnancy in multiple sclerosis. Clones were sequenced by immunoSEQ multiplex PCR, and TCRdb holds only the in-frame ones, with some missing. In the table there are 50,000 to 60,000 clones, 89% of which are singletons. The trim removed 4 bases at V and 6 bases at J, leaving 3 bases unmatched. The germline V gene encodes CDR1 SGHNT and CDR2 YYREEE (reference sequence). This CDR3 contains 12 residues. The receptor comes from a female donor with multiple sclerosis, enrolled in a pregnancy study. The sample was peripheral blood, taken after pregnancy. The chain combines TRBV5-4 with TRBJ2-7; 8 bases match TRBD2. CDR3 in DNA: TGTGCCAGCAGCCCGAGCGGGGGCGAGCAGTACTTC. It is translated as CASSPSGGEQYF.